This T cell receptor beta chain was captured by sequencing in a study of shared clonotypes between healthy human individuals. Sequencing used immunoSEQ multiplex PCR; TCRdb keeps in-frame clones, though not all of them. Of about a million clones listed, approximately 76% are singletons. All donors were Caucasian adults living in Nashville, Tennessee. The CDR3 consists of 12 residues. The V gene's germline CDR1 is SNHLY and CDR2 FYNNEI. V gave up 9 bases and J gave up 6 bases; unmatched junction bases: 2. The sequence was collected from a man aged 18 to 29 in good health. Input material: memory CD4+ T cells sorted from blood. Subset reported: CD45RA-negative fraction. This chain uses TRBV2 with TRBJ2-7, with 13 bases that match TRBD2. In DNA form, the CDR3 reads TGTGCCAGAAGGACTAGCGGGGGCGAGCAGTACTTC. It codes for CARRTSGGEQYF.